The T cell receptor beta chain under discussion was sequenced for a study of monozygotic twins with cystic fibrosis (dated by TCRdb to about 2021). Concerning the study at large: Barcoded libraries were made from roughly 3 micrograms of fragmented DNA using about 14 PCR cycles. TCR beta repertoires were compared within and between 16 monozygotic twin pairs with cystic fibrosis so that genetic influence on V and J gene usage could be assessed. Made up mostly of children and adolescents, the cohort included ten female and six male twin pairs ranging in age from roughly 2.0 to 36.4 years, with a median of about 9 years. On the day blood was drawn, the twins' weight-for-height and FEVPerc (FEV1 disease centile) were ranked against those of the 1,060 cohort participants. Data for three of the twin pairs had been reported earlier in a different context.

Comments on this clone: No antigen is known for it. No qualities accompany the bases; no much larger clone lies one base away.

The full study reports these points: Significantly higher nucleotide-identical clonotype sharing was observed within monozygotic CF twin pairs than between unrelated CF individuals (P = 0.000026, Mann-Whitney). The cohort was small, and the number of shared CDR3s showed no association with age, concordance or disease severity. In 13 of 16 pairs, V gene usage most closely resembled the co-twin's, and the same held for J usage in 8 of 16 pairs, a pattern suggesting genetic constraints. Simpson clonality tended to be low (median roughly 0.01), which suggests a naive-dominated repertoire, although clonality was higher in the most severely affected patients.

The twin pairs came from the European Cystic Fibrosis Twin and Sibling Study Cohort, which recruited patients from 150 or so CF clinics across 14 European countries. Both zygosity and CFTR genotype were checked in-house, and zygosity was tested with multiplex PCR across nine short tandem repeat loci. Peripheral blood was sampled from each twin, with clinical parameters recorded on the day of blood sampling. Genomic DNA was isolated from peripheral blood cells with phenol/chloroform and kept in TE buffer at 4 degrees C. Following the manufacturer's instructions, the researchers used the immunoSEQ immune profiling system to amplify TCR beta CDR3 regions via multiplex PCR. An Illumina NextSeq system was used for sequencing. The published analysis was carried out like this. The immunoSEQ Analyzer platform handled processing of the sequence data, and clonality was calculated by taking the square root of Simpson's index of productive rearrangements. V and J usage similarity was measured by Jensen-Shannon distance, and CDR3 generation probabilities were computed with OLGA. The immuneACCESS database (August 2020) and VDJdb (December 2020) were searched for shared CDR3 sequences. Not all clones reach the TCRdb copy of this immuneACCESS table, which keeps in-frame sequences only. Checked studies attribute under half of the gap to unresolved V genes and leave the rest unexplained. V and J calls and clone size come straight from that table; D and trimming were deduced from the DNA. This sample comprises about 29,000 clones, around 85% of them detected only once. The top ten clonotypes cover around 1% of the sample.

The receptor was isolated from a girl under 10 years old with cystic fibrosis. Sequencing input: blood.

The CDR3 protein: CASSLWQGEGNTEAFF. The bases are TGTGCCAGCAGTTTGTGGCAGGGAGAGGGAAACACTGAAGCTTTCTTT. This sequence uses TRBV28 and TRBJ1-1, with a tentative D gene TRBD1 over 5 matching bases. The germline V gene gives CDR1 as MDHEN and CDR2 as SYDVKM. Taken from cysteine to phenylalanine, the CDR3 has 16 residues. Only the CDR3 DNA is retained, 48 bases long and in frame from the first base. Trimming costs V 3 bases and J 2 bases, and their ends lie 16 bases apart.